The clone carrying this T cell receptor (beta chain) was counted between two and nine times. Its antigen is currently unknown. Germline lookup yields CDR1 SQVTM and CDR2 ANQGSEA. There are 14 residues in the CDR3. The V and J ends lost 6 bases and 2 bases respectively, with 14 bases between them. The sample originates from a study of blood T cells in healthy people across ages. Study-level results: Whereas aged donors had fewer naive CD4+ cells, long-lived donors had more of them and higher diversity.

Russia was home to the donors, healthy Caucasian individuals aged about 6 to 90. Collection of around 9.3 milliliters of peripheral blood was performed for each donor. Isolated PBMCs totaled at least 6 million in each sample. Together with a sample-barcoded 5' primer, a J-beta primer mix was included in a second PCR lasting about 7 to 11 cycles. TCRdb independently ran MiXCR on the 5' RACE reads; one entry per CDR3 protein. The sample contains about 970,000 distinct CDR3 sequences, roughly half of which appear only once. The specimen was blood. This receptor was obtained from a woman aged 55-69 years in good health. V and J are TRBV29-1 and TRBJ2-1, with D perhaps matching TRBD2 (5 bases). CDR3 loop: CSVALASAYNEQFF. The CDR3 nucleotides read TGCAGCGTCGCTCTAGCATCAGCCTACAATGAGCAGTTCTTC.